This entry concerns a single TCR beta chain. Repertoires were generated with immunoSEQ multiplex PCR, while TCRdb's copy carries only in-frame clones and drops some. Among approximately 4,100 clones listed, 95% were seen once. The sample comes from a study of T cell clonotyping in hematopoietic cell transplantation. The V segment lost 7 bases and the J segment 3 bases; nucleotides outside the gene matches: 12. This CDR3 is 15 amino acids long. The germline gives CDR1 MNHEY, CDR2 SMNVEV (reference sequence). The source material was PBMCs, sampled 30 days after allogeneic stem cell transplant. This clonotype was obtained from a male patient aged 50 to 60 who had an allogeneic stem cell transplant from a related donor, so the T cells may come from the graft donor. Some clones in this sample may be carry-over from other donors' samples. This sequence joins TRBV27 and TRBJ2-7; 7 bases are shared with TRBD1. CDR3 nucleotides: TGTGCCAGCACCCTAACAGGGGAAGGAAGCTACGAGCAGTACTTC. As protein: CASTLTGEGSYEQYF.